Following are 8 T cell receptor beta chains from one sample sequenced in a study of blood T cell repertoires in COVID-19. The data were produced by immunoSEQ multiplex PCR, yet TCRdb's version contains in-frame clones alone and is incomplete. The sample holds 150,000 to 200,000 clones, around 77% seen once. Material: peripheral blood. These receptors came from a man in his sixties or seventies with active or convalescent COVID-19.

The chain joins TRBV19 to TRBJ1-2; TRBD1 matches at 8 bases. This CDR3 is built from 15 residues. Trimming took 6 bases from V and 0 from J; bases not matched to a gene: 6. The V gene's germline CDR1 is LNHDA and CDR2 SQIVND (reference sequence). The CDR3 region is CASRHTGQANYGYTF. In nucleotides, the CDR3 is TGTGCCAGTAGGCACACGGGACAGGCTAACTATGGCTACACCTTC.

J is TRBJ2-5 and V is TRBV2; weak D call: TRBD2 (6 bases). The CDR3 loop spans 16 amino acids. V was trimmed by 4 bases and J by 7 bases, leaving 22 bases between them. Germline loops: CDR1 SNHLY, CDR2 FYNNEI. CDR3 in amino acids: CASSGSIGALGGTQYF. The CDR3 DNA reads as TGTGCCAGCAGTGGTAGTATTGGTGCCCTCGGGGGGACCCAGTACTTC.

This clone showed up just once. Different DNA sequences within this sample yield the same CDR3. This chain uses TRBV4-1 with TRBJ1-4; 9 nucleotides match TRBD1. This CDR3 is built from 15 residues. With V trimmed by 0 bases and J by 8 bases, 4 bases remained unmatched. Per germline, CDR1 MGHRA and CDR2 YSYEKL. The CDR3 protein is CASSQEGTGYEKLFF. The CDR3 DNA sequence: TGCGCCAGCAGCCAAGAGGGGACAGGGTACGAAAAACTGTTTTTT.

The chain combines TRBV6-5 with TRBJ1-4; D ambiguous. V dropped 5 bases and J dropped 5 bases, with 3 bases sitting between them. Germline CDR1 reads MNHEY; CDR2 reads SVGAGI. CDR3 length: 11 residues. The CDR3 region has the DNA TGTGCCAGCAGTCTAAATGAAAAACTGTTTTTT. It yields the protein CASSLNEKLFF.

The rearrangement links TRBV18 to TRBJ2-1; D may be TRBD2 (8 bases). V was trimmed by 8 bases and J by 5 bases, leaving 19 bases between them. The CDR3 sequence is 15 residues long. Per germline, CDR1 KGHSH and CDR2 LQKENI. The CDR3 spells CASLPSGQGDNEQFF. CDR3 DNA: TGTGCCAGCCTTCCTAGCGGGCAGGGGGACAATGAGCAGTTCTTC.

J is TRBJ1-1 and V is TRBV6-5; 7 bases are shared with TRBD1. The V gene end was trimmed by 6 bases and the J gene end by 3 bases; junction bases not matched to a gene: 10. Germline CDR1 is MNHEY and CDR2 is SVGAGI. There are 15 residues in the CDR3. CDR3 sequence: CASRSRGRGDTEAFF. The CDR3 coding sequence is TGTGCCAGCAGATCTCGGGGCAGGGGGGACACTGAAGCTTTCTTT.

This clone was observed a handful of times. The V call is TRBV27, the J call TRBJ2-7; D uncertain. V shed 5 bases and J shed 2 bases, with 13 bases lying between them. This CDR3 comprises 14 residues. Germline CDR1 MNHEY, CDR2 SMNVEV (reference sequence). In DNA form, the CDR3 reads TGTGCCAGCAGTGCGAACTACGAGACCTACGAGCAGTACTTC. Its translation: CASSANYETYEQYF.

This clone was found a few times. This sequence joins TRBV2 and TRBJ1-2; 9 nucleotides agree with TRBD1. The length of the CDR3 is 14 residues. Per germline, CDR1 SNHLY and CDR2 FYNNEI. V shed 3 bases and J 8 bases; nucleotides not matched to a gene: 7. CDR3 region: CASSDFGQGTGYTF. The DNA of the CDR3 is TGTGCCAGCAGTGACTTCGGACAGGGGACGGGCTACACCTTC.